This T cell receptor (beta chain) was sequenced in a study of T-cell memory formation after mild COVID-19. As for the study in general: Across donors, TCR clusters were largely donor specific. Findings and limits, study-wide: The appearance of some responding clones in pre-infection memory suggested that cross-reactive memory joined. The study found contracting CD4+ clones mainly in CM and EM and contracting CD8+ clones in EMRA.

On this clonotype itself: What it binds is not known.

TCRdb re-called the 5' RACE reads with MiXCR, one entry per CDR3 protein. This table holds 110,000 or so distinct CDR3 sequences, 22% found once. Germline V CDR1 and CDR2: MNHNS, SASEGT. This CDR3 is built from 14 residues. Trimming removed 10 bases at V and 0 bases at J, with 16 bases between. The sequencing sample was made of PBMCs or a T cell subset sorted from them (not recorded which). The receptor's source is a man younger than 35 who had mild COVID-19 (a few samples of this study predate the infection). Cell type and time point are not known. This chain uses TRBV6-1 with TRBJ2-7, with TRBD2 as a possible D gene (7 bases). The CDR3 protein is CAITKGGSSYEQYF. The CDR3 DNA follows: TGTGCCATAACGAAGGGGGGGAGCTCCTACGAGCAGTACTTC.